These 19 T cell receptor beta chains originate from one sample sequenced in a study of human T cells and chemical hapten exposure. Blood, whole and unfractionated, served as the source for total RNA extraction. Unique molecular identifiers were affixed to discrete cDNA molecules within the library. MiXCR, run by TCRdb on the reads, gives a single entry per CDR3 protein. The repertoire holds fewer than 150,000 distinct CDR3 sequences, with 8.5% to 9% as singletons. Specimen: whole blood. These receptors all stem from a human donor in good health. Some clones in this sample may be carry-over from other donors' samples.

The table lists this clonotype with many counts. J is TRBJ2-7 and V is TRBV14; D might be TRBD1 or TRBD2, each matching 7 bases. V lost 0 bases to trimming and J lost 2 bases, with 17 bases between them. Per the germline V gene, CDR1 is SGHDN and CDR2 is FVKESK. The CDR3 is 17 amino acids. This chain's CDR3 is CASSQDKRDSATYEQYF. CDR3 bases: TGTGCCAGCAGCCAAGATAAGCGGGACAGCGCAACCTACGAGCAGTACTTC. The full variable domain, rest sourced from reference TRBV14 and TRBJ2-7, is EAGVTQFPSHSVIEKGQTVTLRCDPISGHDNLYWYRRVMGKEIKFLLHFVKESKQDESGMPNNRFLAERTGGTYSTLKVQPAELEDSGVYFCASSQDKRDSATYEQYFGPGTRLTVT.

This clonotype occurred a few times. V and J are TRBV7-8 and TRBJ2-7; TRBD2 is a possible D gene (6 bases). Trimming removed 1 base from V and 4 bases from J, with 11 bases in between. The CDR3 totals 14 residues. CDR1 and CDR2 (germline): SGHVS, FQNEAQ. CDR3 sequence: CASSLVALAYEQYF. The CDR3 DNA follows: TGTGCCAGCAGCTTAGTAGCACTAGCTTACGAGCAGTACTTC.

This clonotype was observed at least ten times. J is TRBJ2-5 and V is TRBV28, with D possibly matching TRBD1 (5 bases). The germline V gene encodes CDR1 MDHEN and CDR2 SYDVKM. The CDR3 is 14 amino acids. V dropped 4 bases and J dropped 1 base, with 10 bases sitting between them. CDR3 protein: CASSSSGFQETQYF. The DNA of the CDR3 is TGTGCCAGCAGTTCGTCAGGGTTCCAAGAGACCCAGTACTTC.

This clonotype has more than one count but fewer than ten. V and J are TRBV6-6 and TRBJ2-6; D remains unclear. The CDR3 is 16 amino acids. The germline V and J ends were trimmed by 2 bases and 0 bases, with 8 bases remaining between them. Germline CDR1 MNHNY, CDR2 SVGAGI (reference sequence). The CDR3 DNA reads TGTGCCAGCAGTTACGGGCCAGCCTCTGGGGCCAACGTCCTGACTTTC. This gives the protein CASSYGPASGANVLTF.

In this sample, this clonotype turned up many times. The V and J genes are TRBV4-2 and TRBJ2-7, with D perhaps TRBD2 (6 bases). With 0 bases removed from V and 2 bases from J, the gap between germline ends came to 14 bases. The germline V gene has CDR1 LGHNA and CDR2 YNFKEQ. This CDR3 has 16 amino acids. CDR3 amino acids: CASSQDLTRTTYEQYF. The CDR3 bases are TGTGCCAGCAGCCAAGATTTGACTAGGACTACCTACGAGCAGTACTTC.

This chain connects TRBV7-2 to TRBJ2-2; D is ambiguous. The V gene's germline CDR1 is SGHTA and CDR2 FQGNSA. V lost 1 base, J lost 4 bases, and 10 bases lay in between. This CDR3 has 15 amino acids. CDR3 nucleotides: TGTGCCAGCAGCTTAGGCGGCAGACGCACCGGGGAGCTGTTTTTT. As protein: CASSLGGRRTGELFF.

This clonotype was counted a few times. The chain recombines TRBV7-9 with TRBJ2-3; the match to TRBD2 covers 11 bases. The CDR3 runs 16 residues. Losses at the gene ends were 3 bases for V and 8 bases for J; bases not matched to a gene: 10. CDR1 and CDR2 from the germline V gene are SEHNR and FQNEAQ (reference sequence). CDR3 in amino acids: CASSFSRTSGRLTQYF. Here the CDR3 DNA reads TGTGCCAGCAGCTTTAGCAGGACTAGCGGGCGTCTTACGCAGTATTTT.

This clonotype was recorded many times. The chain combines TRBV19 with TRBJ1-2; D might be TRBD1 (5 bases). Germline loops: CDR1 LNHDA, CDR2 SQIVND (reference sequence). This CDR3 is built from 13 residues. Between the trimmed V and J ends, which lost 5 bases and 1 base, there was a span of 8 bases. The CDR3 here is CASSGQGNYGYTF. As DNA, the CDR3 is TGTGCCAGTAGTGGTCAGGGTAACTATGGCTACACCTTC.

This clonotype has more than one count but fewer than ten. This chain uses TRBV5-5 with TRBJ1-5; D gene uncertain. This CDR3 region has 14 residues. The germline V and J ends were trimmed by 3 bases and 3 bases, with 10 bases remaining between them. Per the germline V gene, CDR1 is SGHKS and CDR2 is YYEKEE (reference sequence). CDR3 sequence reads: CASSSGRDNQPQHF. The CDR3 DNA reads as TGTGCCAGCAGCTCTGGTCGGGACAATCAGCCCCAGCATTTT.

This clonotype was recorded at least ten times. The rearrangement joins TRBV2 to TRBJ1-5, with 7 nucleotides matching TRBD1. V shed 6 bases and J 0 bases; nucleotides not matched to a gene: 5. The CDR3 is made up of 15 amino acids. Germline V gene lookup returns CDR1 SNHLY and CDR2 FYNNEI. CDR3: CASRGGSYSNQPQHF. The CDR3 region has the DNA TGTGCCAGCAGAGGGGGCAGCTATAGCAATCAGCCCCAGCATTTT. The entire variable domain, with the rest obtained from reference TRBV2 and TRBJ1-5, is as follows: EPEVTQTPSHQVTQMGQEVILRCVPISNHLYFYWYRQILGQKVEFLVSFYNNEISEKSEIFDDQFSVERPDGSNFTLKIRSTKLEDSAMYFCASRGGSYSNQPQHFGDGTRLSIL.

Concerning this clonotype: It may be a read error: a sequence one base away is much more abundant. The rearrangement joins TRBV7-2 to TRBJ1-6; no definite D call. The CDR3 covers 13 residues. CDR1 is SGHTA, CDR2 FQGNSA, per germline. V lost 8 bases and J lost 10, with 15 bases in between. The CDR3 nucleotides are TGTGCCAGCGGCCGGCCCCAGGAGTCACCCCTCCACTTT. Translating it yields CASGRPQESPLHF. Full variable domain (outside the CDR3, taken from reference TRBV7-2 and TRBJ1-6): GAGVSQSPSNKVTEKGKDVELRCDPISGHTALYWYRQSLGQGLEFLIYFQGNSAPDKSGLPSDRFSAERTGGSVSTLTIQRTQQEDSAVYLCASGRPQESPLHFGNGTRLTVT.

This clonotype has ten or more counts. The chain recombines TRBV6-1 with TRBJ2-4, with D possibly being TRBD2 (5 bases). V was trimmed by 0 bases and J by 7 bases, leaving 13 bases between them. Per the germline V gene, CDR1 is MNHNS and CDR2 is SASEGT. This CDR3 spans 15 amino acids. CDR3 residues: CASSEALNRENIQYF. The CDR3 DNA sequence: TGTGCCAGCAGTGAAGCGCTTAATAGGGAGAACATTCAGTACTTC.

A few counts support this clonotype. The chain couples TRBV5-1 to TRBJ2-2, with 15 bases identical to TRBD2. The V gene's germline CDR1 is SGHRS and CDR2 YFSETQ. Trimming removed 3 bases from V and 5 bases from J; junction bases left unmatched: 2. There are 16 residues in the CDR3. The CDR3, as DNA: TGCGCCAGCAGCTCGGGGACTAGCGGGAGGACCGGGGAGCTGTTTTTT. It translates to CASSSGTSGRTGELFF.

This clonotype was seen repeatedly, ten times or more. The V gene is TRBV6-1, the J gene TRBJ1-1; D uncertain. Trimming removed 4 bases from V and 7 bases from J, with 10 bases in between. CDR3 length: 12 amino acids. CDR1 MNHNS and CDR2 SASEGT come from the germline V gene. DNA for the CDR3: TGTGCCAGCAGTGTGGTTAAAGGTGAAGCTTTCTTT. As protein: CASSVVKGEAFF.

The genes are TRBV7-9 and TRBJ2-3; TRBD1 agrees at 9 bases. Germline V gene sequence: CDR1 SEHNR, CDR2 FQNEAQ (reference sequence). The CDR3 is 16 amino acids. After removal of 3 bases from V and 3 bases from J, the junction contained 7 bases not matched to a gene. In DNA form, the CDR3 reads TGTGCCAGCAGCTTCACAGGACAGGGGAAGACAGATACGCAGTATTTT. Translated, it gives CASSFTGQGKTDTQYF.

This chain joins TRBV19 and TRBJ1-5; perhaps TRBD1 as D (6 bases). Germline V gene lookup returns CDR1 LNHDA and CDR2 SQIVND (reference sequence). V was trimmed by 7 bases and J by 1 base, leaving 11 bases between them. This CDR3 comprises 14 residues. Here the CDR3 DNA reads TGTGCCAGTAAGCCTCAGGGGAGCAATCAGCCCCAGCATTTT. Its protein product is CASKPQGSNQPQHF.

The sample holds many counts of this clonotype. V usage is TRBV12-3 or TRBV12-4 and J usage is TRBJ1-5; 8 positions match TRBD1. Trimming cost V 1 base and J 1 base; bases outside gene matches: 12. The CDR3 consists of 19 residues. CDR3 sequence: CASSLGFGTGGRSNQPQHF. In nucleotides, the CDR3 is TGTGCCAGCAGTTTAGGGTTTGGGACAGGTGGGCGCAGCAATCAGCCCCAGCATTTT.

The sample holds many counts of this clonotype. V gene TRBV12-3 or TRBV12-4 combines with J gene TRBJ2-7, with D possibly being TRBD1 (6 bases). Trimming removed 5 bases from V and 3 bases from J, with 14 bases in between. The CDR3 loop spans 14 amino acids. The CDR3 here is CASSLYPDSYEQYF. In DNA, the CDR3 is TGTGCCAGCAGTCTCTACCCGGACAGCTACGAGCAGTACTTC.

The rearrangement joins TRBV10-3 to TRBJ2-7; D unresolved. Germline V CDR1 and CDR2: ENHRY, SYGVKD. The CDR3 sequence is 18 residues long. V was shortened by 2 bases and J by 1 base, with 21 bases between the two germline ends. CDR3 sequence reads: CAISEADKGLRVSYEQYF. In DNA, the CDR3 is TGTGCCATCAGTGAGGCAGATAAAGGCCTTAGGGTATCCTACGAGCAGTACTTC.